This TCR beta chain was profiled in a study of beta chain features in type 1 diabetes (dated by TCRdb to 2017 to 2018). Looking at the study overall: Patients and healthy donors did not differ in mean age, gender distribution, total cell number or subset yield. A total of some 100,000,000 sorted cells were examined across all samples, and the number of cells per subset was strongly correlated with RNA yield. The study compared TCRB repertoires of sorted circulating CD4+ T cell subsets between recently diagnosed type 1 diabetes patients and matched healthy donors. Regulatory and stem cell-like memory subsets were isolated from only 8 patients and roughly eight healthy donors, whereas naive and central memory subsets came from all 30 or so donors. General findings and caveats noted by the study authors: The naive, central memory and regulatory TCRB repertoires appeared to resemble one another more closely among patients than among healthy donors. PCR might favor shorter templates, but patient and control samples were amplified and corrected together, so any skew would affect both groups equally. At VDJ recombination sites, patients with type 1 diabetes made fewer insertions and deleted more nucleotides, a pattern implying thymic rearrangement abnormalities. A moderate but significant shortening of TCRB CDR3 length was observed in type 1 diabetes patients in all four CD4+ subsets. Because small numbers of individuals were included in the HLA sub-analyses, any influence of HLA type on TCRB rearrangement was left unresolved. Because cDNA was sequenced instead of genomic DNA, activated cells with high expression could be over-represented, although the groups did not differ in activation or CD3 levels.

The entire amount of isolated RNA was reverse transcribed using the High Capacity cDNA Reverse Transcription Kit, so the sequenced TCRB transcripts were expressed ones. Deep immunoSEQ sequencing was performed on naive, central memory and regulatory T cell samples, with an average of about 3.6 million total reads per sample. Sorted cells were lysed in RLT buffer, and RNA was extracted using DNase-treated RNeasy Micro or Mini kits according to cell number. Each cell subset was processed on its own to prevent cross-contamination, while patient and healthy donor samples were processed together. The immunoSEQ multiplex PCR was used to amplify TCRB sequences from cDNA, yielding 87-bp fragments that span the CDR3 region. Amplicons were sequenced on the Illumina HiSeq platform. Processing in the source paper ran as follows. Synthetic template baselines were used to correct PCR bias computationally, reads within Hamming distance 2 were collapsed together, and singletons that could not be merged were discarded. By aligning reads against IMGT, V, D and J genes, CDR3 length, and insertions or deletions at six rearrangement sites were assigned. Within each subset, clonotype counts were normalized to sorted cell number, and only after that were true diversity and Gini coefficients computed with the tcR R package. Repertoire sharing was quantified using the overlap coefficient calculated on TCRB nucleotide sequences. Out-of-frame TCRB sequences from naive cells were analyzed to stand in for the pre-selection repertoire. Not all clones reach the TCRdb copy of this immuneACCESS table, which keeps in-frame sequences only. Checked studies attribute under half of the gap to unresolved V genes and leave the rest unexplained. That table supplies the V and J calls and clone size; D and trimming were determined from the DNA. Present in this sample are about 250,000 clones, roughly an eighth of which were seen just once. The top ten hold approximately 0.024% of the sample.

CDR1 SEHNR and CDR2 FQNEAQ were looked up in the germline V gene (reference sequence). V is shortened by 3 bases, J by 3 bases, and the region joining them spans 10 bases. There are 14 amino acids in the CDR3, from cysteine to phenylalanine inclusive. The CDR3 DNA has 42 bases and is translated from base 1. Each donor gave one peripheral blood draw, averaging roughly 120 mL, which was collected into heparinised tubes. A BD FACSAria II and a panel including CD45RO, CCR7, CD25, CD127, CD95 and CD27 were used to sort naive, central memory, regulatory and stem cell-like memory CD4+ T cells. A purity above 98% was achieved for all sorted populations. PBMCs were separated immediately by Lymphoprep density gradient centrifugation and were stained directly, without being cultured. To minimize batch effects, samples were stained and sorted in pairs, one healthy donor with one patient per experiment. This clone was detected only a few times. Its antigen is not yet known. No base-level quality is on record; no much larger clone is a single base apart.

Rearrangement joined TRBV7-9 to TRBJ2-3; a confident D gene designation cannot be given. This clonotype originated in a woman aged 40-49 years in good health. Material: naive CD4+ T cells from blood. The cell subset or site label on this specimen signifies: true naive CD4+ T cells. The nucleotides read TGTGCCAGCAGCTTCAGGAAGGTTACAGATACGCAGTATTTT. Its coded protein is CASSFRKVTDTQYF. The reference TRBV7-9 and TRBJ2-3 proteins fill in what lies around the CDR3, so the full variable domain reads DTGVSQNPRHKITKRGQNVTFRCDPISEHNRLYWYRQTLGQGPEFLTYFQNEAQLEKSRLLSDRFSAERPKGSFSTLEIQRTEQGDSAMYLCASSFRKVTDTQYFGPGTRLTVL.